These 31 T cell receptor beta chains were all obtained from the same sample, sequenced in a study of tumour-infiltrating T cells in Burkitt lymphoma. The repertoire was sequenced with immunoSEQ multiplex PCR; TCRdb's copy has only in-frame clones and lacks some. The sample has fewer than 8,500 clones, 65% to 85% seen once; the top ten hold 35% to 50%. The sample comprised tumor tissue. These receptors were collected from a human donor with diffuse large B-cell lymphoma.

CDR3 DNA: TGTGCCAGTAGTATTTTACAAGGACAAGCTTTCTTT. Translating gives CASSILQGQAFF. This rearrangement joins TRBV19 to TRBJ1-1; no clear D gene. The CDR3 is 12 amino acids. V lost 3 bases to trimming and J lost 9 bases, with 11 bases between them. Germline V gives CDR1 LNHDA, CDR2 SQIVND (reference sequence).

This sequence joins TRBV7-9 and TRBJ1-2, with D unclear. Per germline, CDR1 SEHNR and CDR2 FQNEAQ (reference sequence). V was trimmed by 5 bases and J by 2 bases, leaving 15 bases between them. The CDR3 has 15 residues. Written as DNA, the CDR3 is TGTGCCAGCAGCCCATGGGCGGACGAAAACTATGGCTACACCTTC. Translated, it gives CASSPWADENYGYTF.

V and J are TRBV4-1 and TRBJ2-2; D possibly corresponds to TRBD2 (5 bases). The germline CDR1 and CDR2 sequences are MGHRA and YSYEKL. Trimming took off 1 base at V and 7 bases at J, with 22 bases between the two ends. This CDR3 comprises 18 residues. The CDR3 here is CASSQVGLPLRGGGELFF. CDR3 DNA sequence: TGCGCCAGCAGCCAAGTTGGCCTCCCCTTACGCGGAGGCGGGGAGCTGTTTTTT.

V and J are TRBV11-2 and TRBJ1-2, with D perhaps matching TRBD1 (5 bases). The CDR3 has 13 residues. Germline CDR1 is SGHAT and CDR2 is FQNNGV. Trimming removed 5 bases from V and 4 bases from J, with 11 bases in between. CDR3 coding DNA: TGTGCCAGCAGCCGTCGACAGACCTATGGCTACACCTTC. Translation gives CASSRRQTYGYTF.

This clone showed up just once. V gene TRBV5-1 combines with J gene TRBJ1-4, with D possibly matching TRBD1 (6 bases). Germline-derived CDR1 and CDR2 are SGHRS and YFSETQ. V lost 0 bases to trimming and J lost 3 bases, with 6 bases between them. The length of the CDR3 is 14 residues. This CDR3 is CASSLGTANEKLFF. The CDR3 DNA reads as TGCGCCAGCAGCTTGGGGACAGCTAATGAAAAACTGTTTTTT.

The chain carries TRBV6-1 and TRBJ1-2; a weak D match, TRBD1 (5 bases). Trimming removed 1 base from V and 8 bases from J, with 20 bases in between. The CDR3 runs to 16 residues. The germline gives CDR1 MNHNS, CDR2 SASEGT. The CDR3 DNA reads TGTGCCAGCAGTGAAGTCGGGACGCATAGAAGGGAAGGCTACACCTTC. This codes for CASSEVGTHRREGYTF.

The rearrangement links TRBV18 to TRBJ1-1, with D possibly matching TRBD1 (5 bases). CDR3 size: 14 residues. The germline V gene has CDR1 KGHSH and CDR2 LQKENI. V was trimmed by 6 bases and J by 1 base, leaving 12 bases between them. The CDR3 reads CASSPRGGNTEAFF. The CDR3 nucleotides are TGTGCCAGCTCGCCTCGGGGGGGGAACACTGAAGCTTTCTTT.

The rearrangement uses TRBV9 and TRBJ1-2; D possibly corresponds to TRBD1 (5 bases). Germline V gives CDR1 SGDLS, CDR2 YYNGEE. Between the trimmed V and J ends, which lost 4 bases and 5 bases, there was a span of 9 bases. The CDR3 has 12 residues. The chain's CDR3 is CASSFGGYGYTF. The CDR3 nucleotides are TGTGCCAGCAGCTTCGGGGGGTATGGCTACACCTTC. The variable domain in full, with the rest retrieved from reference TRBV9 and TRBJ1-2, is DSGVTQTPKHLITATGQRVTLRCSPRSGDLSVYWYQQSLDQGLQFLIQYYNGEERAKGNILERFSAQQFPDLHSELNLSSLELGDSALYFCASSFGGYGYTFGSGTRLTVV.

The V gene is TRBV6-5, the J gene TRBJ2-3; D may be TRBD2 (6 bases). The CDR3 has 14 amino acids. The V gene lost 6 bases and the J gene lost 1 base, with 11 bases spanning the gap. CDR1 is MNHEY, CDR2 SVGAGI, per germline. CDR3 coding DNA: TGTGCCAGCAGACCCCTAGCGCGCACAGATACGCAGTATTTT. It is translated as CASRPLARTDTQYF.

CDR3 region: CASSPWTLANYGYTF. Written as DNA, the CDR3 is TGTGCCAGCTCACCTTGGACCCTGGCAAACTATGGCTACACCTTC. The V gene is TRBV18, the J gene TRBJ1-2; D is unclear. This CDR3 has 15 residues. Trimming took off 3 bases at V and 2 bases at J, with 13 bases between the two ends. The germline CDR1 and CDR2 sequences are KGHSH and LQKENI. Complete variable domain (other parts from reference TRBV18 and TRBJ1-2): NAGVMQNPRHLVRRRGQEARLRCSPMKGHSHVYWYRQLPEEGLKFMVYLQKENIIDESGMPKERFSAEFPKEGPSILRIQQVVRGDSAAYFCASSPWTLANYGYTFGSGTRLTVV.

CDR3 nucleotide sequence: TGTGCCAGCAGCTTGGGTGGGGGGACTAGCGTTTACGATGAGCAGTTCTTC. This gives the protein CASSLGGGTSVYDEQFF. The rearrangement joins TRBV5-6 to TRBJ2-1; 10 bases are shared with TRBD2. The V gene end was trimmed by 0 bases and the J gene end by 8 bases; junction bases not matched to a gene: 11. The CDR3 contains 17 residues. Looked up from germline, CDR1 is SGHDT and CDR2 is YYEEEE.

This clone was counted a few times. The rearrangement joins TRBV7-2 to TRBJ2-3; 7 bases line up with TRBD2. Losses at the gene ends were 3 bases for V and 5 bases for J; bases not matched to a gene: 5. CDR1 and CDR2 from the germline V gene are SGHTA and FQGNSA. This CDR3 is built from 14 residues. CDR3: CASSFAWTRDTQYF. Written as DNA, the CDR3 is TGTGCCAGCAGCTTCGCCTGGACTAGAGATACGCAGTATTTT.

The chain recombines TRBV12-5 with TRBJ2-7, with D possibly being TRBD1 or TRBD2 (5 bases each). Germline V gene data show CDR1 as LGHNT and CDR2 as FRNRAP. This CDR3 comprises 13 residues. V lost 4 bases to trimming and J lost 2 bases, with 9 bases between them. The CDR3 loop is CASGWDPPYEQYF. The CDR3 DNA follows: TGTGCTAGTGGTTGGGACCCCCCCTACGAGCAGTACTTC. Full variable domain (missing parts from reference TRBV12-5 and TRBJ2-7): DARVTQTPRHKVTEMGQEVTMRCQPILGHNTVFWYRQTMMQGLELLAYFRNRAPLDDSGMPKDRFSAEMPDATLATLKIQPSEPRDSAVYFCASGWDPPYEQYFGPGTRLTVT.

J is TRBJ2-7 and V is TRBV4-1, with 8 nucleotides matching TRBD1. V was pared by 4 bases and J by 5 bases, with 7 bases of the junction left unmatched. The germline V gene has CDR1 MGHRA and CDR2 YSYEKL. CDR3 size: 14 residues. DNA for the CDR3: TGCGCCAGCAGCCCCGGACAGGGATTGGACGAGCAGTACTTC. Translated, it gives CASSPGQGLDEQYF.

A few counts support this clone. V gene TRBV21-1 combines with J gene TRBJ2-6; the table calls TRBD2, which could not be checked here. TRBV21-1 is tagged as a pseudogene. This CDR3 is built from 20 residues. In DNA, the CDR3 is TGTGCCAGCAGCATAGTTCCCTACGGCAGAGGAATAGGAGGGGCCAACGTCCTGACTTTC. This sequence encodes CASSIVPYGRGIGGANVLTF.

V is TRBV4-2 and J is TRBJ1-4; D perhaps matches TRBD1 (5 bases). Germline loops: CDR1 LGHNA, CDR2 YNFKEQ. Trimming pared 0 bases from V and 8 bases from J, leaving 10 bases between. This CDR3 contains 14 residues. The DNA for the CDR3 is TGTGCCAGCAGCCAAGACAGGGCGGACGAAAAACTGTTTTTT. Its translation: CASSQDRADEKLFF.

V and J are TRBV5-1 and TRBJ2-3; the match to TRBD1 covers 10 bases. Germline trimming cut 2 bases from V and 4 bases from J; bases unmatched to any gene: 7. From germline, CDR1 is SGHRS and CDR2 YFSETQ. The CDR3 loop spans 16 amino acids. CDR3 coding DNA: TGCGCCAGCAGCTTTATTGGGACAGGGGCACCAGATACGCAGTATTTT. Translated, it gives CASSFIGTGAPDTQYF.

The genes are TRBV4-1 and TRBJ2-3; perhaps TRBD2 as D (5 bases). CDR3 length: 15 residues. Trimming stripped 4 bases from V and 6 bases from J, with 17 bases between. Germline V gene data show CDR1 as MGHRA and CDR2 as YSYEKL. The CDR3 DNA is TGCGCCAGCAGCCTCTTGGTAGCGCCGGAGGATACGCAGTATTTT. Amino acids: CASSLLVAPEDTQYF.

The chain combines TRBV7-8 with TRBJ1-1; D gene uncertain. CDR3 length equals 14 residues. V shed 6 bases and J shed 0 bases, with 11 bases lying between them. Germline values: CDR1 SGHVS, CDR2 FQNEAQ. CDR3 sequence (DNA): TGTGCCAGCAGTCCCCGAGTCATGAACACTGAAGCTTTCTTT. Its protein product is CASSPRVMNTEAFF.

This clone was observed a handful of times. The genes are TRBV21-1 and TRBJ1-4. TRBV21-1 has pseudogene status. The CDR3 totals 11 residues. CDR3 DNA sequence: TGTGCCAGCAGCACAGGGGAGGGTAGCGTTTTT. This sequence encodes CASSTGEGSVF.

This chain joins TRBV11-2 and TRBJ2-2, with TRBD1 matching 8 bases. J lost 6 bases, V lost 1 base, and 4 bases had no gene match. This CDR3 comprises 15 residues. CDR1 is SGHAT, CDR2 FQNNGV, per germline. This CDR3 is CASSLAARGPGELFF. DNA of the CDR3: TGTGCCAGCAGCTTAGCCGCCAGGGGGCCCGGGGAGCTGTTTTTT.

V is TRBV9 and J is TRBJ1-1, with D uncertain. CDR1 and CDR2 (germline): SGDLS, YYNGEE. V was pared by 6 bases and J by 0 bases, with 12 bases between. The CDR3 runs 14 residues. CDR3 amino acids: CASTRAIMNTEAFF. For the CDR3, the DNA is TGTGCCAGCACCCGGGCCATCATGAACACTGAAGCTTTCTTT.

The chain employs TRBV7-9 and TRBJ2-2, with unresolved D. Per the germline V gene, CDR1 is SEHNR and CDR2 is FQNEAQ (reference sequence). There are 12 residues in the CDR3. V lost 2 bases to trimming and J lost 6 bases, with 4 bases between them. The CDR3 protein is CASSLRPGELFF. The CDR3, as DNA: TGTGCCAGCAGCTTACGTCCCGGGGAGCTGTTTTTT.

This chain connects TRBV11-1 to TRBJ2-7; D not resolved. The CDR3 extends over 13 amino acids. Trimming stripped 1 base from V and 7 bases from J, with 11 bases between. Germline values: CDR1 SGHAT, CDR2 FQDESV (reference sequence). CDR3 DNA: TGTGCCAGCAGCTTAGTAGAACACCGGGAGCAGTACTTC. The encoded protein is CASSLVEHREQYF.

This chain joins TRBV9 and TRBJ1-1; no reliable D call. Trimming took 0 bases from V and 1 from J, leaving 4 bases between them. This CDR3 has 13 amino acids. Germline CDR1 reads SGDLS; CDR2 reads YYNGEE. DNA for the CDR3: TGTGCCAGCAGCGTAGATGCGAACACTGAAGCTTTCTTT. It yields the protein CASSVDANTEAFF. The full variable domain, its missing parts supplied by reference TRBV9 and TRBJ1-1, is DSGVTQTPKHLITATGQRVTLRCSPRSGDLSVYWYQQSLDQGLQFLIQYYNGEERAKGNILERFSAQQFPDLHSELNLSSLELGDSALYFCASSVDANTEAFFGQGTRLTVV.

CDR3 in DNA: TGTGCCAGCAGCCAGCACCAAGAGACCCAGTACTTC. Amino acid sequence: CASSQHQETQYF. The chain combines TRBV14 with TRBJ2-5; D gene uncertain. Germline CDR1 and CDR2: SGHDN and FVKESK. The V and J ends lost 3 bases and 0 bases respectively, with 2 bases between them. This CDR3 spans 12 amino acids.

This clone was seen once. The genes are TRBV5-5 and TRBJ2-7, with TRBD1 identical over 7 bases. Germline V gene data show CDR1 as SGHKS and CDR2 as YYEKEE (reference sequence). Trimming cost V 0 bases and J 3 bases; bases outside gene matches: 6. The CDR3 runs to 15 residues. The CDR3: CASSLVDRTYYEQYF. CDR3 DNA: TGTGCCAGCAGCTTGGTGGACAGGACCTACTACGAGCAGTACTTC.

The CDR3 reads CASTRLAQVHEQFF. The CDR3 DNA is TGTGCCAGCACCCGACTAGCCCAGGTCCATGAGCAGTTCTTC. V usage is TRBV6-1 and J usage is TRBJ2-1; 7 bases match TRBD2. This CDR3 spans 14 amino acids. Unmatched junction bases numbered 11, after V lost 7 bases and J lost 8 bases. CDR1 and CDR2 (germline): MNHNS, SASEGT.

Within the sample, this clone is medium-sized (0.01 to 0.1%). The chain links TRBV4-2 to TRBJ1-6, with TRBD1 as a possible D gene (5 bases). The CDR3 totals 16 residues. Germline loops: CDR1 LGHNA, CDR2 YNFKEQ. Deletions cut 8 bases from V and 0 bases from J, with 14 bases between. As DNA, the CDR3 is TGTGCCAGCCCCCCCCGGGGCAGCTCCTATAATTCACCCCTCCACTTT. Translation gives CASPPRGSSYNSPLHF.

The V call is TRBV4-3, the J call TRBJ2-7; 10 bases line up with TRBD2. V lost 4 bases to trimming and J lost 3 bases; unmatched junction nucleotides: 6. Germline CDR1 reads LGHNA; CDR2 reads YSLEER. The CDR3 loop spans 15 amino acids. The CDR3 region is CASSPSGGVLYEQYF. As DNA, the CDR3 is TGCGCCAGCAGCCCGAGCGGGGGGGTGCTCTACGAGCAGTACTTC.

The chain uses TRBV4-3 and TRBJ2-2, with 9 bases that match TRBD1. The CDR3 is made up of 17 amino acids. J lost 4 bases, V lost 4 bases, and 10 bases had no gene match. The germline V gene has CDR1 LGHNA and CDR2 YSLEER. The CDR3 region has the DNA TGCGCCAGCAGCCTTTCTTTACAGGGGGCGCGCACCGGGGAGCTGTTTTTT. This gives the protein CASSLSLQGARTGELFF.